The 17 T cell receptor beta chains below were found in one sample sequenced in a study of blood T cell repertoires in COVID-19. Sequencing was performed with immunoSEQ multiplex PCR; in TCRdb, only in-frame clones are kept and a portion is missing. The sample shows 220,000 or so clones, roughly four fifths of them seen only once. The sequencing sample was made of peripheral blood. Receptors originate from a woman aged 55-75 years with acute or convalescent COVID-19.

This clone has only a few counts. The chain uses TRBV7-2 and TRBJ2-7; 8 nucleotides agree with TRBD1. The trim removed 5 bases at V and 5 bases at J, leaving 5 bases unmatched. The germline gives CDR1 SGHTA, CDR2 FQGNSA. The CDR3 runs to 13 residues. The DNA for the CDR3 is TGTGCCAGCAGCGACAGGGGAAACCACGAGCAGTACTTC. This gives the protein CASSDRGNHEQYF.

The rearrangement links TRBV6-2 or TRBV6-3 to TRBJ1-5, with TRBD1 identical over 7 bases. This CDR3 region has 13 residues. The J segment lost 6 bases and the V segment lost 5 bases, leaving 4 bases of the junction unmatched. The V gene's germline CDR1 is MNHEY and CDR2 SVGEGT. The CDR3 DNA reads as TGTGCCAGCAGTGACAGGGAGTCTCAGCCCCAGCATTTT. As protein: CASSDRESQPQHF.

The chain combines TRBV12-3 or TRBV12-4 with TRBJ2-3; the match to TRBD2 covers 8 bases. Losses at the gene ends were 6 bases for V and 4 bases for J; bases not matched to a gene: 3. The CDR3 covers 13 residues. The CDR3 DNA follows: TGTGCCAGCAGGATCGGGGGGGCAGATACGCAGTATTTT. Translation gives CASRIGGADTQYF.

This rearrangement joins TRBV2 to TRBJ2-7, with D hard to call. In germline, CDR1 is SNHLY, CDR2 FYNNEI. V was trimmed by 4 bases and J by 3 bases, leaving 7 bases between them. The CDR3 length is 12 residues. As DNA, the CDR3 is TGTGCCAGCAGTGGCGCAGGCTACGAGCAGTACTTC. Amino acid sequence: CASSGAGYEQYF. The full variable domain, rest sourced from reference TRBV2 and TRBJ2-7, is EPEVTQTPSHQVTQMGQEVILRCVPISNHLYFYWYRQILGQKVEFLVSFYNNEISEKSEIFDDQFSVERPDGSNFTLKIRSTKLEDSAMYFCASSGAGYEQYFGPGTRLTVT.

The chain is built from TRBV7-9 and TRBJ1-4; tentatively, D is TRBD1 (5 bases). Trimming removed 0 bases at V and 6 bases at J, with 8 bases between. The length of the CDR3 is 14 residues. From germline, CDR1 is SEHNR and CDR2 FQNEAQ (reference sequence). This CDR3 reads CASSLAGQYEKLFF. The DNA of the CDR3 is TGTGCCAGCAGCTTAGCAGGACAATATGAAAAACTGTTTTTT.

This chain connects TRBV30 to TRBJ2-3; D perhaps matches TRBD2 (6 bases). CDR1 is GTSNPN and CDR2 is SVGIG in the germline V gene (reference sequence). This CDR3 is 14 amino acids long. Trimming left V 2 bases short and J 1 base short, with 10 bases between. This CDR3 reads CAWSLWGGTDTQYF. DNA of the CDR3: TGTGCCTGGAGTTTGTGGGGGGGCACAGATACGCAGTATTTT. The complete variable domain, with remaining parts taken from reference TRBV30 and TRBJ2-3, reads SQTIHQWPATLVQPVGSPLSLECTVEGTSNPNLYWYRQAAGRGLQLLFYSVGIGQISSEVPQNLSASRPQDRQFILSSKKLLLSDSGFYLCAWSLWGGTDTQYFGPGTRLTVL.

The V call is TRBV12-3 or TRBV12-4, the J call TRBJ1-1; 7 bases match TRBD1. The CDR3 covers 13 residues. V lost 7 bases to trimming and J lost 7 bases; unmatched junction nucleotides: 9. The CDR3 here is CASNQLNRGEAFF. The DNA for the CDR3 is TGTGCCAGCAACCAACTTAACAGGGGTGAAGCTTTCTTT.

Only a few counts were recorded for this clone. The V and J genes are TRBV9 and TRBJ1-6; tentatively, D is TRBD1 (6 bases). The V gene lost 3 bases and the J gene lost 9 bases, with 19 bases spanning the gap. The CDR3 contains 16 residues. The germline CDR1 and CDR2 sequences are SGDLS and YYNGEE. DNA for the CDR3: TGTGCCAGCAGCGCCCAGGGGAATTCAGGGACTTCACCCCTCCACTTT. This sequence encodes CASSAQGNSGTSPLHF. The whole variable domain, filled in from reference TRBV9 and TRBJ1-6, reads DSGVTQTPKHLITATGQRVTLRCSPRSGDLSVYWYQQSLDQGLQFLIQYYNGEERAKGNILERFSAQQFPDLHSELNLSSLELGDSALYFCASSAQGNSGTSPLHFGNGTRLTVT.

The chain has TRBV29-1 and TRBJ1-5; possibly TRBD1 for D (5 bases). Trimming left V 4 bases short and J 3 bases short, with 7 bases between. The CDR3 consists of 12 residues. CDR1 is SQVTM and CDR2 is ANQGSEA in the germline V gene. The CDR3 DNA reads as TGCAGCGTTGCGGGGGACAATCAGCCCCAGCATTTT. Its protein product is CSVAGDNQPQHF.

The chain carries TRBV7-2 and TRBJ1-5, with a weak D call TRBD1 (5 bases). Germline V gene sequence: CDR1 SGHTA, CDR2 FQGNSA. The CDR3 contains 15 residues. The V end lost 6 bases, the J end lost 0 bases, and 12 bases lay between the germline ends. Written as DNA, the CDR3 is TGTGCCAGCAGACCTCGGGGGGATAGCAATCAGCCCCAGCATTTT. Encoded protein: CASRPRGDSNQPQHF.

This clone appeared once. The chain carries TRBV6-5 and TRBJ1-5; tentatively, D is TRBD1 (6 bases). The germline V gene has CDR1 MNHEY and CDR2 SVGAGI. The CDR3 contains 15 residues. Trimming removed 5 bases from V and 8 bases from J, with 19 bases in between. The CDR3 DNA reads as TGTGCCAGCAGTCCCCAGGGGATGGGACGGGAGCCCCAGCATTTT. The encoded protein is CASSPQGMGREPQHF.

A single count supports this clone. This sequence joins TRBV28 and TRBJ2-7; 12 bases fit TRBD1. V shed 7 bases, J shed 5 bases, and the junction held 9 bases outside the gene matches. The germline V gene encodes CDR1 MDHEN and CDR2 SYDVKM. The CDR3 has 15 residues. CDR3 DNA sequence: TGTGCCAGCATTCCCGGGACAGGGGGCAGGAACGAGCAGTACTTC. Translating gives CASIPGTGGRNEQYF. Filled out from reference TRBV28 and TRBJ2-7, the complete variable domain reads DVKVTQSSRYLVKRTGEKVFLECVQDMDHENMFWYRQDPGLGLRLIYFSYDVKMKEKGDIPEGYSVSREKKERFSLILESASTNQTSMYLCASIPGTGGRNEQYFGPGTRLTVT.

A single count supports this clone. This rearrangement joins TRBV24-1 to TRBJ1-1; D uncertain. This CDR3 has 11 amino acids. The germline V gene has CDR1 KGHDR and CDR2 SFDVKD. CDR3 in DNA: TGTGCGAATGCAGTGAACACTGAAGCTTTCTTT. This encodes CANAVNTEAFF.

This clone was recorded a few times. The genes are TRBV2 and TRBJ1-1, with TRBD1 matching over 9 bases. The junction had 7 bases not matched to a gene; V was cut back by 6 bases and J by 5 bases. CDR1 is SNHLY, CDR2 FYNNEI, per germline. The CDR3 spans 14 residues. The CDR3 DNA sequence: TGTGCCAGCAGCCCTCTACAGGGGGCGACTGAAGCTTTCTTT. This sequence encodes CASSPLQGATEAFF.

V and J are TRBV4-1 and TRBJ1-2; 11 bases match TRBD1. V shed 0 bases, J shed 4 bases, and the junction held 4 bases outside the gene matches. Germline assignment: CDR1 MGHRA and CDR2 YSYEKL. This CDR3 has 16 amino acids. In DNA, the CDR3 is TGCGCCAGCAGCCAAGATCCGGGGACAGGGGGCTATGGCTACACCTTC. Residues: CASSQDPGTGGYGYTF.

This clone was observed a handful of times. The V gene is TRBV12-3 or TRBV12-4, the J gene TRBJ1-3, with TRBD1 as a possible D gene (6 bases). V lost 8 bases, J lost 8 bases, and 13 bases lay in between. This CDR3 has 12 residues. CDR3 in amino acids: CASLLQGHTIYF. As DNA, the CDR3 is TGTGCCAGCCTTCTACAGGGACACACCATATATTTT.

This rearrangement joins TRBV3-1 (or the pseudogene TRBV3-2) to TRBJ1-2; 7 bases align to TRBD1. The CDR3 is 16 residues long. The trim removed 0 bases at V and 3 bases at J, leaving 7 bases unmatched. CDR1 is LGHDT and CDR2 is YNNKEL in the germline V gene (reference sequence). The CDR3 reads CASSQDLRGRDYGYTF. CDR3 nucleotides: TGTGCCAGCAGCCAAGATCTTAGGGGGCGCGACTATGGCTACACCTTC.